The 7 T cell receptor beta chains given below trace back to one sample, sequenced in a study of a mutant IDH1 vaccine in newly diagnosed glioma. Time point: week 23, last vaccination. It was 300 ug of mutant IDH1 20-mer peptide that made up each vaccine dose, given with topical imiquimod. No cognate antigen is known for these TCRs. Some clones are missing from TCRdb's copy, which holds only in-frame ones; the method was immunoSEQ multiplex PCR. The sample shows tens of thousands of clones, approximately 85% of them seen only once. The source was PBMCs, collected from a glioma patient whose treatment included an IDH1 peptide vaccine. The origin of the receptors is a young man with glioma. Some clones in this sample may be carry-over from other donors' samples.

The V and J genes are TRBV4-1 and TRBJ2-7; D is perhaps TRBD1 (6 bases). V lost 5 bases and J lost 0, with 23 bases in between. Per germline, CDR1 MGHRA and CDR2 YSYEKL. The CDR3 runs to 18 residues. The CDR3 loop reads CASSKGVGAGASSYEQYF. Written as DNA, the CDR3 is TGCGCCAGCAGCAAGGGGGTCGGGGCAGGCGCGAGCTCCTACGAGCAGTACTTC.

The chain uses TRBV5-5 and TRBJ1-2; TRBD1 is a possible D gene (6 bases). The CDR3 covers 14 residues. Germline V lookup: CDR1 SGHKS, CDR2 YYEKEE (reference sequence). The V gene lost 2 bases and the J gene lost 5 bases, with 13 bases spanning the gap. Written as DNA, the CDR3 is TGTGCCAGCAGCTTAGGAGGACAGAATTATGGCTACACCTTC. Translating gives CASSLGGQNYGYTF.

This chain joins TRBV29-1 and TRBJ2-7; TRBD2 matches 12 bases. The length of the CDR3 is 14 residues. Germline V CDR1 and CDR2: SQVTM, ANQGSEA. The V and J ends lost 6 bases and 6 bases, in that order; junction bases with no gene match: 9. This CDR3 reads CSVDRTSGIFEQYF. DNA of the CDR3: TGCAGCGTCGACCGGACTAGCGGGATTTTCGAGCAGTACTTC.

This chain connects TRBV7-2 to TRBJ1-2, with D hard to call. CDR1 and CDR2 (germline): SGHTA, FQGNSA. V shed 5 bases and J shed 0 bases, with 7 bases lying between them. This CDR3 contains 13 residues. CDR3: CASSTTPNYGYTF. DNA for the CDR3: TGTGCCAGCAGCACGACACCTAACTATGGCTACACCTTC.

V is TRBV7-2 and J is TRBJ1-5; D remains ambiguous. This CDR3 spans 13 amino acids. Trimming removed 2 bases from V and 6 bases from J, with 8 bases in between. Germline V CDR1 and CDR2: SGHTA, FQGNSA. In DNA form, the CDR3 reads TGTGCCAGCAGCTTAACGGCGTTTCAGCCCCAGCATTTT. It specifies CASSLTAFQPQHF.

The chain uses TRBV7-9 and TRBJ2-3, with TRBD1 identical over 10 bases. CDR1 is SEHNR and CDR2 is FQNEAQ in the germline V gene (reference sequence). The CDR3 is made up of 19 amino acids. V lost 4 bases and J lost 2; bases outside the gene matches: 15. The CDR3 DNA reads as TGTGCCAGCAGCTCGCCGCGACAGGGGGCGGCCTTACCCACAGATACGCAGTATTTT. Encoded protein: CASSSPRQGAALPTDTQYF.

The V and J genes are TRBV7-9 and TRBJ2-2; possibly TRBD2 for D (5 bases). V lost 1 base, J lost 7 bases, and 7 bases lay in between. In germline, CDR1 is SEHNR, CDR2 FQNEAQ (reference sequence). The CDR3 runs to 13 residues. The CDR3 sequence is CASSLGGGGELFF. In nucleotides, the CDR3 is TGTGCCAGCAGCTTAGGTGGAGGCGGGGAGCTGTTTTTT.